The present T cell receptor beta chain was sequenced within a study of CD8+CD57+ T cells in acquired aplastic anemia. On this clonotype itself: The antigen is unknown. At one end, the junction sequence differs from germline, possibly due to a read error.

CDR1 is LNHNV and CDR2 is YYDKDF in the germline V gene (reference sequence). The CDR3 contains 14 residues. Broader study findings: Between patients and controls, CD8+ Simpson's diversity did not vary significantly. The study identified under 30 CD8+ CDR3 sequences shared by patients and controls.

Genomic DNA, the template, was used for profiling of the TCR beta VDJ and CDR3. TCRdb re-called the reads through MiXCR, storing one row per CDR3 protein. The sample gives approximately 260,000 distinct CDR3 sequences, around 82% of which show up once; roughly 42% is in the top ten. Previously, flow cytometry had revealed CD8+CD57+ cell expansion in the patients chosen for sequencing. Severe acquired aplastic anemia was diagnosed in all patients. Blood sampling was performed on the patients, and none of them had received therapy by then. This clonotype was obtained from a human donor with aplastic anemia. The chain carries TRBV15 and TRBJ2-3; D unclear. The J call may be mistaken, given a closer DNA end match to TRBJ2-7. Sequenced material: sorted CD4+, CD8+, or CD8+CD57+ T cells (not recorded which) from PBMCs. The chain's CDR3 is CATSCPGGAYAQYF. The DNA for the CDR3 is TGTGCCACCAGCTGCCCGGGCGGTGCCTACGCGCAGTACTTC.